This TCR beta chain appears in the sequencing data of a study of T cell changes during pregnancy in multiple sclerosis. This table comes from immunoSEQ multiplex PCR, and its TCRdb copy is limited to in-frame clones, with some not included. The sample has 49,000 or so clones, under 95% seen once. J was trimmed by 3 bases and V by 4 bases; bases with no gene match: 6. Germline loops: CDR1 SGDLS, CDR2 YYNGEE. The CDR3 is 14 residues long. The genes are TRBV9 and TRBJ2-7; 8 bases fit TRBD1. The specimen comprised CD8+ T cells from peripheral blood mononuclear cells, sampled before pregnancy. This receptor was taken from a female donor with multiple sclerosis, enrolled in a pregnancy study. The CDR3 spells CASSRTGRSYEQYF. CDR3 in DNA: TGTGCCAGCAGCCGGACAGGGCGAAGCTACGAGCAGTACTTC.